This TCR beta chain was documented in a study of CD8 T cells in ankylosing spondylitis. One entry per CDR3 protein results from TCRdb running MiXCR on the 5' RACE reads. Among 330,000 or so distinct CDR3 sequences listed, roughly 8% were seen once. Points from the study as a whole: Typical of ankylosing spondylitis blood, it appeared, was a TCR beta motif of eight highly homologous variants. Reactive arthritis synovial fluid and blood previously showed some of these motif variants.

About this clonotype itself: The antigen is not known.

Germline CDR1 is SQVTM and CDR2 is ANQGSEA. V was pared by 7 bases and J by 2 bases, with 12 bases between. The CDR3 totals 12 residues. The sequence was collected from a male donor with ankylosing spondylitis. The sequencing sample was made of blood, either unsorted or a sorted T cell fraction (not recorded which). The J gene is TRBJ2-7, the V gene TRBV29-1, with D perhaps being TRBD1 or TRBD2 (6 bases each). CDR3 coding DNA: TGCAGCGGCGGGACATCACCCTACGAGCAGTACTTC. This gives the protein CSGGTSPYEQYF.